The rows below give T cell receptor beta chains drawn from one sample of a study of blood T cell repertoires in COVID-19. The data were produced by immunoSEQ multiplex PCR, yet TCRdb's version contains in-frame clones alone and is incomplete. The sample contains under 60,000 clones, around 87% of which appear only once. Sequenced input: peripheral blood. The receptors were sampled from a human donor with acute or convalescent COVID-19. The donor label of this sample is uncertain. Both conserved end residues are part of each CDR3. D genes are given only for firm matches. Clone size is shown for a subset of rows, as once, few, many or a class of expanded clone.

clone size,D gene,V gene,J gene,CDR3 DNA,CDR3 protein
.,TRBD2,TRBV18,TRBJ2-7,TGTGCCAGCTCACCACCAGCCCGGACTAGCGGGATGTACGAGCAGTACTTC,CASSPPARTSGMYEQYF
.,.,TRBV19,TRBJ1-1,TGTGCCAGTAGTTTGGACAGAAACACTGAAGCTTTCTTT,CASSLDRNTEAFF
.,.,TRBV28,TRBJ2-7,TGTGCCAGCAGTTTACTAGGGACATTCTCGTCCGAGCAGTACTTC,CASSLLGTFSSEQYF
.,.,TRBV6-1,TRBJ2-7,TGTGCCAGCAGTGATAATTACAGGATATACGAGCAGTACTTC,CASSDNYRIYEQYF
.,TRBD2,TRBV19,TRBJ2-3,TGTGCCAGTAGTATCCGAGGCGGGGGGGCCTCAGATACGCAGTATTTT,CASSIRGGGASDTQYF
.,.,TRBV3-1/TRBV3-2,TRBJ1-3,TGTGCCAGCAGCCAAAGGGGCAGCGGAAACACCATATATTTT,CASSQRGSGNTIYF
.,TRBD2,TRBV28,TRBJ2-3,TGTGCCAGCAGTTTCCGGGGGGGAAGCACAGATACGCAGTATTTT,CASSFRGGSTDTQYF
.,TRBD1,TRBV9,TRBJ1-5,TGTGCCAGCAGCCCCTCGGACAGGGGAAATCAGCCCCAGCATTTT,CASSPSDRGNQPQHF
once,TRBD1,TRBV14,TRBJ1-5,TGTGCCAGCAGCGGAGGGACAGGGGGCAATCAGCCCCAGCATTTT,CASSGGTGGNQPQHF
.,.,TRBV24-1,TRBJ2-3,TGTGCCACCAGTGGAAGAGGAGGTAGCACAGATACGCAGTATTTT,CATSGRGGSTDTQYF
.,TRBD1,TRBV11-3,TRBJ2-5,TGTGCCAGCAGCTTGGGACAGGGGCGGAAATCGTACCAAGAGACCCAGTACTTC,CASSLGQGRKSYQETQYF
once,.,TRBV4-2,TRBJ2-1,TGTGCCAGCAGCGGAGTGGAGGTGTTCCGGGAAGAGTACAATGAGCAGTTCTTC,CASSGVEVFREEYNEQFF
.,TRBD2,TRBV11-3,TRBJ2-1,TGTGCCAGCAGCTTAGGGGTACTAGCGGGGAACTCCTACAATGAGCAGTTCTTC,CASSLGVLAGNSYNEQFF
.,.,TRBV5-1,TRBJ2-3,TGCGCCAGCAGCTTGGCCCTGGACAATACGCAGTATTTT,CASSLALDNTQYF
.,TRBD1,TRBV10-2,TRBJ2-1,TGCGCCAGCACCGGGACAGGGGCGGGGAATGAGCAGTTCTTC,CASTGTGAGNEQFF
.,TRBD2,TRBV11-2,TRBJ2-7,TGTGCCACCAGAACTAGCGGGAGGCTCGAGCAGTACTTC,CATRTSGRLEQYF
.,.,TRBV15,TRBJ1-2,TGTGCCACCAGCAGAGACAGGGCCTATGGCTACACCTTC,CATSRDRAYGYTF
.,.,TRBV4-2,TRBJ2-5,TGTGCCAGCAGCCCCCCGGATACTAGCAGGCAAGAGACCCAGTACTTC,CASSPPDTSRQETQYF
.,.,TRBV10-3,TRBJ2-1,TGTGCCATCGAAGCAGCCCAGGGATTCAATGAGCAGTTCTTC,CAIEAAQGFNEQFF
.,.,TRBV12-3/TRBV12-4,TRBJ1-4,TGTGCCAGCAGTCTCAGGGAAGAACTGTTTTTT,CASSLREELFF
.,TRBD1,TRBV7-6,TRBJ2-5,TGTGCCAGCAGCTTAGAGGAGGGACAGGGGTGGACCCAGTACTTC,CASSLEEGQGWTQYF
once,.,TRBV5-4,TRBJ2-1,TGTGCCAGCAGCTTGGGACAGCTTTACCTCTCCTACAATGAGCAGTTCTTC,CASSLGQLYLSYNEQFF
.,.,TRBV19,TRBJ1-5,TGTGCCAGTGTCAACAGGGACGGTGATCAGCCCCAGCATTTT,CASVNRDGDQPQHF
.,TRBD2,TRBV27,TRBJ2-7,TGTGCCAGCAGCGTACTAGCGGGAGAAGAGCAGTACTTC,CASSVLAGEEQYF
.,.,TRBV19,TRBJ2-3,TGTGCCAGTAGAAACGGGCAGGGGTGGAGTACGCAGTATTTT,CASRNGQGWSTQYF
.,TRBD2,TRBV19,TRBJ2-3,TGTGCCAGTAGTACCACTAGCGGGACGCGAACAGATACGCAGTATTTT,CASSTTSGTRTDTQYF
.,.,TRBV9,TRBJ2-5,TGTGCCAGCAGCAAACAACCCGGGCAAGAGACCCAGTACTTC,CASSKQPGQETQYF
once,.,TRBV9,TRBJ2-2,TGTGCCAGCAGCGCGTTCGGGACATCAGCCACCGGGGAGCTGTTTTTT,CASSAFGTSATGELFF
.,TRBD1,TRBV6-2/TRBV6-3,TRBJ1-5,TGTGCCAGCAGTTCCCGCAGGGGGCGCGGGAGCAATCAGCCCCAGCATTTT,CASSSRRGRGSNQPQHF
.,.,TRBV5-4,TRBJ1-2,TGTGCCAGCAGTCGGCCGGGGGGCTCTAACTATGGCTACACCTTC,CASSRPGGSNYGYTF
.,TRBD2,TRBV9,TRBJ2-3,TGTGCCAGCAGCGCGGGGACTAGCGGGAGGGTTAGCACAGATACGCAGTATTTT,CASSAGTSGRVSTDTQYF
.,TRBD1,TRBV28,TRBJ2-1,TGTGCCAGCAGTTCGTCATCACAGGGGCGGAATGAGCAGTTCTTC,CASSSSSQGRNEQFF
.,TRBD1,TRBV7-9,TRBJ1-1,TGTGCCAGCAGCTGGGGACAGGGGAACACTGAAGCTTTCTTT,CASSWGQGNTEAFF
.,TRBD1,TRBV5-4,TRBJ1-4,TGTGCCAGCAGCGTCGACAGGGGAGGAGAAAAACTGTTTTTT,CASSVDRGGEKLFF
.,.,TRBV28,TRBJ1-2,TGTGCCAGCAGTAGACAGAGCTATGGCTACACCTTC,CASSRQSYGYTF
.,TRBD2,TRBV5-1,TRBJ2-5,TGCGCCAGCAGCCCGGGACTAGCGGGAATAGAAGAGACCCAGTACTTC,CASSPGLAGIEETQYF
.,TRBD1,TRBV2,TRBJ1-5,TGTGCCAGCAGTGAATCAACAGGGGTTCAGCCCCAGCATTTT,CASSESTGVQPQHF
once,TRBD1,TRBV3-1/TRBV3-2,TRBJ1-1,TGTGCCAGCAGCCAAGGGACAGGGAGGAGCACTGAAGCTTTCTTT,CASSQGTGRSTEAFF
.,TRBD1,TRBV28,TRBJ2-7,TGTGCCAGCATCCCTTGGACAGGGGATTGGGGCGAGCAGTACTTC,CASIPWTGDWGEQYF
.,TRBD1,TRBV19,TRBJ2-5,TGTGCCAGTACCCGGGACAGTGTACAAGAGACCCAGTACTTC,CASTRDSVQETQYF
few,TRBD2,TRBV6-4,TRBJ2-2,TGTGCCAGCAGTGACCCCCCGGGGGGGATTCCTGGGACCGGGGAGCTGTTTTTT,CASSDPPGGIPGTGELFF
.,TRBD2,TRBV5-1,TRBJ2-2,TGCGCCAGCAGCTCCGGACTAGCGGTGTACACCGGGGAGCTGTTTTTT,CASSSGLAVYTGELFF
.,TRBD1,TRBV13,TRBJ1-4,TGTGCCAGCAGCTTAAGACAGGGGGCGCGTGAAAAACTGTTTTTT,CASSLRQGAREKLFF
.,.,TRBV2,TRBJ1-4,TGTGCCAGCAGTGACGACAGAGCAACTAATGAAAAACTGTTTTTT,CASSDDRATNEKLFF
.,.,TRBV7-9,TRBJ2-5,TGTGCCAGCAGCAGAAGCGACCAAGAGACCCAGTACTTC,CASSRSDQETQYF
.,TRBD2,TRBV5-1,TRBJ2-7,TGCGCCAGCAACATGGGACTAGCGGGAGGTGAGCAGTACTTC,CASNMGLAGGEQYF
.,.,TRBV7-2,TRBJ1-1,TGTGCCAGCAGCTTACAGGAGGGGTTCGGCACTGAAGCTTTCTTT,CASSLQEGFGTEAFF
.,.,TRBV6-5,TRBJ2-7,TGTGCCAGCAGTTCCCTCCCGGACAGATCCTACGAGCAGTACTTC,CASSSLPDRSYEQYF
.,.,TRBV9,TRBJ2-1,TGTGCCAGCAGCGGGGCCCGAGCTTCAACCTACAATGAGCAGTTCTTC,CASSGARASTYNEQFF
.,.,TRBV19,TRBJ1-5,TGTGCCAGTAGTATCCGCAGGGATGGCAATCAGCCCCAGCATTTT,CASSIRRDGNQPQHF
once,.,TRBV19,TRBJ2-1,TGTGCCAGTAGTATGCCTAGCTCCTACAATGAGCAGTTCTTC,CASSMPSSYNEQFF
.,TRBD1,TRBV7-7,TRBJ1-4,TGTGCTAGCAGCCGGGGACAGGGGTCGGGAAAACTGTTTTTT,CASSRGQGSGKLFF
once,.,TRBV7-2,TRBJ2-5,TGTGCCAGCAGCTCATCCGGGACTCTCCTCGGAGAGACCCAGTACTTC,CASSSSGTLLGETQYF
.,.,TRBV5-1,TRBJ2-3,TGCGCCAGCAGCTGGCAGGGACTCGTACAAGATACGCAGTATTTT,CASSWQGLVQDTQYF
.,TRBD1,TRBV27,TRBJ2-7,TGTGCCAGCAGTTCCCGCGGGACAGGGGGCGTTTGGGAGCAGTACTTC,CASSSRGTGGVWEQYF
.,.,TRBV19,TRBJ2-1,TGTGCCAGTAGTATACGGGGGATACTTTACAATGAGCAGTTCTTC,CASSIRGILYNEQFF
.,.,TRBV5-4,TRBJ1-2,TGTGCCAGCAGCTTTCAATCTAACTATGGCTACACCTTC,CASSFQSNYGYTF
once,.,TRBV7-8,TRBJ2-6,TGTGCCAGCAGCTTAGTTAGGAGTGGTGGGGCCAACGTCCTGACTTTC,CASSLVRSGGANVLTF
.,TRBD1,TRBV9,TRBJ2-1,TGTGCCAGCAATCGGGGACAGATAACCAATGAGCAGTTCTTC,CASNRGQITNEQFF